The next 2 T cell receptor beta chains were all read from a single sample in a study of CD8+ T cells in alopecia areata. Specified treatment: oral pan-JAK inhibitor, 5-10 mg twice daily. cDNA reverse transcribed from extracted RNA served as the sequencing template. Clones were sequenced by immunoSEQ multiplex PCR, and TCRdb holds only the in-frame ones, with some missing. The sample lists about 180,000 clones, approximately 50% occurring once. The source was CD8+ T cells sorted from blood, collected at week 52, from a patient treated with tofacitinib. Every receptor here comes from a human donor with alopecia areata.

The J gene is TRBJ2-7, the V gene TRBV7-9, with D possibly matching TRBD1 (5 bases). Trimming took off 3 bases at V and 0 bases at J, with 6 bases between the two ends. The CDR3 is 13 amino acids. Looked up from germline, CDR1 is SEHNR and CDR2 is FQNEAQ (reference sequence). The DNA for the CDR3 is TGTGCCAGCAGCTTTGACAGCTCCTACGAGCAGTACTTC. Encoded protein: CASSFDSSYEQYF.

V gene TRBV18 combines with J gene TRBJ2-7, with D hard to call. V dropped 6 bases and J dropped 0 bases, with 15 bases sitting between them. From germline, CDR1 is KGHSH and CDR2 LQKENI. The CDR3 is made up of 15 amino acids. CDR3: CASSPKDGPSYEQYF. The CDR3 coding sequence is TGTGCCAGCTCTCCTAAGGACGGACCCTCCTACGAGCAGTACTTC.